This passage covers 7 T cell receptor beta chains from one sample sequenced in a study of GPR56 and killer-like receptors on CD4 memory cells. TCRdb reanalyzed the reads and collapses them to one entry per CDR3 protein, without DNA. The listing contains 2,500 to 4,000 distinct CDR3 sequences. FACS enrichment separated five CD4+ populations based on killer cell lectin-like receptor and GPR56 expression. The specimen sequenced was memory CD4+ T cells from blood. These receptors were obtained from a human donor in good health.

The chain's CDR3 is CASSIRASGADTQYF. This chain uses TRBV19 with TRBJ2-3; there is no DNA to check the TCRdb D call of TRBD2. The CDR3 consists of 15 residues. Germline V gene lookup returns CDR1 LNHDA and CDR2 SQIVND (reference sequence). Combining the CDR3 with reference TRBV19 and TRBJ2-3 gives the whole variable domain DGGITQSPKYLFRKEGQNVTLSCEQNLNHDAMYWYRQDPGQGLRLIYYSQIVNDFQKGDIAEGYSVSREKKESFPLTVTSAQKNPTAFYLCASSIRASGADTQYFGPGTRLTVL.

V and J are TRBV9 and TRBJ2-1; TCRdb gives TRBD2 as the D gene, but with no DNA this cannot be confirmed. The CDR3 is made up of 16 amino acids. The germline gives CDR1 SGDLS, CDR2 YYNGEE. CDR3 residues: CASSPGGGGDDNEQFF.

This clonotype counts as medium-sized by frequency. The rearrangement uses TRBV7-3 and TRBJ1-3; with no DNA, the TCRdb D assignment of TRBD1 cannot be verified. The CDR3 contains 14 residues. Per germline, CDR1 SGHTA and CDR2 FQGTGA. CDR3 in amino acids: CASSSGAGGNTIYF.

This chain uses TRBV5-4 with TRBJ2-7; the D call from TCRdb, TRBD1, cannot be confirmed without DNA. This CDR3 comprises 14 residues. CDR1 and CDR2 (germline): SGHNT, YYREEE (reference sequence). The CDR3 here is CASSPGTGVYEQYF.

The chain employs TRBV2 and TRBJ1-2; with no DNA, the TCRdb D assignment of TRBD1 cannot be verified. The CDR3 loop spans 15 amino acids. CDR1 SNHLY and CDR2 FYNNEI come from the germline V gene. The CDR3 here is CASSKDRGEFYGYTF.

This clonotype is called medium-sized based on its frequency. The CDR3 spells CASSPGPKWDGYTF. The chain links TRBV19 to TRBJ1-2; without DNA, the TCRdb call of TRBD1 cannot be checked. Per germline, CDR1 LNHDA and CDR2 SQIVND (reference sequence). The CDR3 extends over 14 amino acids.

This chain joins TRBV20-1 and TRBJ2-3. Per germline, CDR1 DFQATT and CDR2 SNEGSKA (reference sequence). This CDR3 is 13 amino acids long. CDR3 sequence reads: CSANPESTDTQYF.